This T cell receptor beta chain was profiled in a study of T cell clonality in common variable immunodeficiency. Aged 9 to 64 years, CVID subjects averaged around 40 years old. With V trimmed by 4 bases and J by 6 bases, 8 bases remained unmatched. Germline V gene data show CDR1 as SGHRS and CDR2 as YFSETQ. The length of the CDR3 is 15 residues. Study findings and constraints: Common variable immunodeficiency TCR beta sequences reportedly had fewer deletions and N-nucleotide insertions. CVID subjects shared fewer TCRbeta clones than healthy controls did.

Ten or more counts support this clone. Its antigen is as yet unknown. The read terminates 3 residues ahead of where the CDR3 ends, so the germline J gene completes it. Control and CVID samples contributed equal amounts of genomic DNA. The repertoire was sequenced with immunoSEQ multiplex PCR; TCRdb's copy has only in-frame clones and lacks some. The sample includes nearly 20,000 clones, none of them occurring once. The TCR comes from a human donor with common variable immunodeficiency. The chain links TRBV5-1 to TRBJ1-5; TRBD1 aligns across 9 bases. The sequencing sample was made of peripheral blood mononuclear cells. CDR3 DNA (partial): TGCGCCAGCAGCCTGGACACAGGGGGCCTTCAGCCC. Its protein is CASSLDTGGLQP. The whole CDR3 region reads CASSLDTGGLQPQHF.